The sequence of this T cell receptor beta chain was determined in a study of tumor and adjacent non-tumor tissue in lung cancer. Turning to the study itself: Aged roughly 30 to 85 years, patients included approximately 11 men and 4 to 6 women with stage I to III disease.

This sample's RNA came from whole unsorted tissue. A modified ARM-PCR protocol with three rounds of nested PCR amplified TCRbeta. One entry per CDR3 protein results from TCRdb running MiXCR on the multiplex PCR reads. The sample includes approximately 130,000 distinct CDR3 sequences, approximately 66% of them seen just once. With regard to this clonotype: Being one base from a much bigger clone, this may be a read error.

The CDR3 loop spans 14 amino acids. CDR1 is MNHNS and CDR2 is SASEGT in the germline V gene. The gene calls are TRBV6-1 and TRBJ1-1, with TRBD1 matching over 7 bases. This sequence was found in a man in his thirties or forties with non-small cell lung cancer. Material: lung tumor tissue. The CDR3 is CTSRTTGWDTEAFF. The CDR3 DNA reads TGTACCAGCAGAACGACAGGGTGGGACACTGAAGCTTTCTTT.